This T cell receptor (beta chain) derives from a study of CD8 T cells in ankylosing spondylitis. TCRdb recomputed calls from the 5' RACE reads with MiXCR, one row per CDR3 protein. The table shows around 330,000 distinct CDR3 sequences, with about 9.9% occurring only once. In the case of this clonotype: Its antigen remains unknown.

Germline CDR1 reads DFQATT; CDR2 reads SNEGSKA (reference sequence). The CDR3 has 12 residues. V lost 5 bases and J lost 3, with 8 bases in between. Notes on the study in general: Clones linked to disease, bearing a CD8+ phenotype, were relatively rare in peripheral blood. Reported data indicate significant enrichment of disease-linked clones within matched ankylosing spondylitis synovial fluid.

The receptor comes from a female donor with ankylosing spondylitis or in good health (not recorded which). The sequenced material came from blood, either unsorted or a sorted T cell fraction (not recorded which). The chain employs TRBV20-1 and TRBJ1-5; D uncertain. DNA for the CDR3: TGCAGTGCTGCCGGGCCCAATCAGCCCCAGCATTTT. Protein: CSAAGPNQPQHF.